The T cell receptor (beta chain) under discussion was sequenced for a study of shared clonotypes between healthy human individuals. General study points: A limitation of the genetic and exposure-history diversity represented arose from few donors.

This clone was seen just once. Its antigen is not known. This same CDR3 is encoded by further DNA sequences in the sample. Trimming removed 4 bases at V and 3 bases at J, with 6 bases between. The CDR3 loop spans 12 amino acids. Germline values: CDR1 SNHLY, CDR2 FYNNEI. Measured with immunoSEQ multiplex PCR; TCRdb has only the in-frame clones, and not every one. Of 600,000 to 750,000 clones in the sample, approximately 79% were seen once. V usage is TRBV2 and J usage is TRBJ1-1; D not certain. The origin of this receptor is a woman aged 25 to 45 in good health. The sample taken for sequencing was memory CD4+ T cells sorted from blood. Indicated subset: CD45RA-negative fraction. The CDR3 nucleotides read TGTGCCAGCAGTGCGGGGTACACTGAAGCTTTCTTT. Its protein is CASSAGYTEAFF.